These 19 T cell receptor beta chains came from one sample sequenced in a study of shared clonotypes between healthy human individuals. Assay used: immunoSEQ multiplex PCR; TCRdb lists only in-frame clones, some missing. The repertoire consists of roughly 2.6 million clones, with about 92% occurring once and the leading ten covering around 0.15%. Sequencing was carried out using naive CD4+ T cells sorted from blood. As to subset: CD45RA+ positively selected. The receptors come from a man aged 18 to 29 in good health.

The chain joins TRBV29-1 to TRBJ1-2; D is perhaps TRBD1 (5 bases). In germline, CDR1 is SQVTM, CDR2 ANQGSEA. V lost 3 bases, J lost 10 bases, and 21 bases lay in between. The CDR3 sequence is 14 residues long. The DNA for the CDR3 is TGCAGCGTTGACCGGATGCAGGGTCGATCCTCCTACACCTTC. Amino acids: CSVDRMQGRSSYTF.

The chain recombines TRBV4-2 with TRBJ1-1; a possible D gene is TRBD1 (5 bases). V was shortened by 0 bases and J by 0 bases, with 11 bases between the two germline ends. The CDR3 totals 16 residues. Germline V lookup: CDR1 LGHNA, CDR2 YNFKEQ. The chain's CDR3 is CASSQDPQGMNTEAFF. CDR3 in DNA: TGTGCCAGCAGCCAAGATCCTCAGGGAATGAACACTGAAGCTTTCTTT.

The CDR3 sequence is CASIRGGRGQETQYF. The CDR3 DNA is TGTGCCAGCATTCGGGGGGGAAGGGGCCAAGAGACCCAGTACTTC. The chain employs TRBV28 and TRBJ2-5, with 8 nucleotides matching TRBD2. Germline loops: CDR1 MDHEN, CDR2 SYDVKM. The CDR3 is made up of 15 amino acids. V dropped 7 bases and J dropped 1; count of bases not matched to a gene: 8.

This CDR3 reads CAISALAGGTDTQYF. The CDR3, as DNA: TGTGCCATCAGTGCCCTAGCGGGGGGGACAGATACGCAGTATTTT. This rearrangement joins TRBV10-3 to TRBJ2-3; 12 bases match TRBD2. V was clipped by 4 bases and J by 3 bases; unmatched bases: 2. This CDR3 has 15 amino acids. Germline V CDR1 and CDR2: ENHRY, SYGVKD.

This chain joins TRBV21-1 and TRBJ2-7. TRBV21-1 is a documented pseudogene. The CDR3 consists of 12 residues. CDR3 sequence reads: CASSPDHYEQYF. The CDR3 DNA sequence: TGTGCCAGCAGCCCGGACCACTACGAGCAGTACTTC.

This chain connects TRBV4-2 to TRBJ2-5; 10 bases are shared with TRBD2. Germline V CDR1 and CDR2: LGHNA, YNFKEQ. V lost 3 bases to trimming and J lost 5 bases; unmatched junction nucleotides: 9. The CDR3 runs 16 residues. The CDR3 DNA reads TGTGCCAGCAGCCAGGAATGGACTAGCGGCCGGGAGACCCAGTACTTC. Residues: CASSQEWTSGRETQYF.

The rearrangement joins TRBV30 to TRBJ2-5, with D possibly being TRBD1 (6 bases). V lost 7 bases and J lost 2, with 20 bases in between. The germline V gene has CDR1 GTSNPN and CDR2 SVGIG (reference sequence). CDR3 length equals 15 residues. DNA of the CDR3: TGTGCCTCCCGGCCCCCCGGACAGAAACAAGAGACCCAGTACTTC. The encoded protein is CASRPPGQKQETQYF.

The V call is TRBV28, the J call TRBJ1-1; D possibly corresponds to TRBD1 (5 bases). The V end was cut by 10 bases, the J end by 0 bases, with 6 bases between. Germline assignment: CDR1 MDHEN and CDR2 SYDVKM. The CDR3 runs 11 residues. The CDR3 spells CAIQVNTEAFF. CDR3 sequence (DNA): TGTGCCATACAGGTGAACACTGAAGCTTTCTTT.

This clone was counted only a few times. A read error may produce the germline difference seen at one junction end. J is TRBJ1-6 and V is TRBV30; 8 bases map to TRBD1. Germline CDR1 is GTSNPN and CDR2 is SVGIG (reference sequence). The CDR3 totals 14 residues. The CDR3 nucleotides read TGTGCCTGGAGTCGACAGGGGTATAACTCACCCCTCCACTTT. This sequence encodes CAWSRQGYNSPLHF.

In regard to this clone: The junction departs from the called germline gene at one end, perhaps through a read error. V usage is TRBV7-7 and J usage is TRBJ2-2, with 8 positions matching TRBD1. Germline CDR1 and CDR2: SSHAT and FNYEAQ (reference sequence). CDR3 length: 16 residues. The CDR3 here is CASSLAPGGRNGELFF. CDR3 bases: TGTGCTAGCAGCTTAGCCCCAGGGGGCAGAAACGGGGAGCTGTTTTTT.

This chain connects TRBV5-1 to TRBJ2-7; TRBD1 agrees at 8 bases. After removal of 0 bases from V and 4 bases from J, the junction contained 3 bases not matched to a gene. Germline CDR1 reads SGHRS; CDR2 reads YFSETQ. The CDR3 is 14 amino acids. CDR3 nucleotide sequence: TGCGCCAGCAGCTTGGGGGGACAGGAATACGAGCAGTACTTC. Its translation: CASSLGGQEYEQYF.

The chain uses TRBV25-1 and TRBJ2-7; no clear D gene. The CDR3 runs to 17 residues. Germline CDR1 MGHDK, CDR2 SYGVNS. The V end was cut by 3 bases, the J end by 5 bases, with 23 bases between. The CDR3 spells CASSDRKESFFFHEQYF. Here the CDR3 DNA reads TGTGCCAGCAGTGATCGGAAGGAAAGCTTCTTTTTCCACGAGCAGTACTTC.

The chain employs TRBV7-8 and TRBJ1-2; TRBD1 matches at 8 bases. The trim removed 5 bases at V and 5 bases at J, leaving 19 bases unmatched. The germline CDR1 and CDR2 sequences are SGHVS and FQNEAQ. The CDR3 loop spans 18 amino acids. The CDR3, as DNA: TGTGCCAGCAGCGAAGAAAGGACAGGGCTGGGGAGGAGGTATGGCTACACCTTC. Protein: CASSEERTGLGRRYGYTF.

The chain couples TRBV7-3 to TRBJ2-5; 8 bases line up with TRBD1. Looked up from germline, CDR1 is SGHTA and CDR2 is FQGTGA. This CDR3 has 14 amino acids. J lost 5 bases, V lost 5 bases, and 7 bases had no gene match. CDR3 DNA: TGTGCCAGCAGCCCGCAGGGGGCTGTTGAGACCCAGTACTTC. Translated: CASSPQGAVETQYF.

The chain couples TRBV30 to TRBJ1-6; possibly TRBD1 for D (5 bases). Germline V gene lookup returns CDR1 GTSNPN and CDR2 SVGIG (reference sequence). There are 17 residues in the CDR3. The V and J ends lost 4 bases and 5 bases respectively, with 21 bases between them. Here the CDR3 reads CAWTPGMVGGNNSPLHF. The CDR3 coding sequence is TGTGCCTGGACCCCTGGGATGGTGGGGGGAAATAATTCACCCCTCCACTTT.

The chain uses TRBV6-5 and TRBJ2-1; D is ambiguous. The CDR3 is 15 residues long. Germline CDR1 and CDR2: MNHEY and SVGAGI. With 2 bases removed from V and 3 bases from J, the gap between germline ends came to 11 bases. CDR3 in amino acids: CASSYEVLGYNEQFF. DNA for the CDR3: TGTGCCAGCAGTTACGAGGTGTTGGGCTACAATGAGCAGTTCTTC.

The chain joins TRBV2 to TRBJ2-5; 7 bases agree with TRBD1. Per germline, CDR1 SNHLY and CDR2 FYNNEI. CDR3 length equals 12 residues. V lost 0 bases, J lost 13 bases, and 5 bases stayed unmatched. The CDR3: CASSEAKRTGYF. The CDR3 nucleotides are TGTGCCAGCAGTGAAGCGAAACGGACAGGGTACTTC.

The chain is built from TRBV2 and TRBJ1-4; D may be TRBD1 (5 bases). Trimming pared 6 bases from V and 3 bases from J, leaving 20 bases between. Germline V CDR1 and CDR2: SNHLY, FYNNEI. The CDR3 sequence is 17 residues long. CDR3 amino acids: CASRPRVGEEANEKLFF. The DNA for the CDR3 is TGTGCCAGCAGACCCAGGGTTGGGGAGGAGGCTAATGAAAAACTGTTTTTT.

This chain joins TRBV9 and TRBJ2-2; 7 nucleotides agree with TRBD1. With 4 bases clipped from V and 4 bases from J, the junction kept 7 bases outside the gene matches. This CDR3 has 15 residues. Looked up from germline, CDR1 is SGDLS and CDR2 is YYNGEE. DNA for the CDR3: TGTGCCAGCAGCCCAGAGGGGGCTCTCACCGGGGAGCTGTTTTTT. It translates to CASSPEGALTGELFF.